This T cell receptor beta chain was observed in a study of CD8+CD57+ T cells in acquired aplastic anemia. Turning to the study itself: An average of roughly 3 ug of DNA was obtained from sorted CD4+ and CD8+ cells. Some 10 million reads, on average, were obtained for CD4+ cells from healthy donors.

Between the trimmed V and J ends, which lost 8 bases and 2 bases, there was a span of 7 bases. The germline CDR1 and CDR2 sequences are LNHNV and YYDKDF (reference sequence). The CDR3 totals 12 residues. The template used for profiling TCR beta VDJ and CDR3 was genomic DNA. Each CDR3 protein is one row after TCRdb ran MiXCR on the reads. This table holds approximately 170,000 distinct CDR3 sequences, just under 65% found once. Turning to this clonotype: Antigen: not known.

Broader study findings: Both patients and controls carried the same twenty-nine CD8+ CDR3 sequences.

The chain combines TRBV15 with TRBJ1-5, with D unclear. The sequencing sample was made of sorted CD4+, CD8+, or CD8+CD57+ T cells (not recorded which) from PBMCs. This TCR was recovered from a human donor in good health. CDR3 region: CATSFGNQPQHF. The CDR3 nucleotides are TGTGCCACCTCGTTCGGCAATCAGCCCCAGCATTTT.